The TCR beta chain under discussion was sequenced for a study of human T cells and chemical hapten exposure (dated by TCRdb to the early 2020s). Study-level background: The libraries were sequenced as a pool, and the TCR yield per sample differed mostly because of small variations in library volumes within the pool. From each blood RNA sample, both TCR alpha and TCR beta chains were sequenced. This study followed changes in the peripheral blood TCR repertoire in vivo during primary and secondary sensitization of alopecia patients to the hapten diphenylcyclopropenone (DPC).

V was cut back by 6 bases and J by 6 bases, leaving a gap of 17 bases between them. The CDR3, from cysteine to phenylalanine, totals 14 residues. Just the 42-base CDR3 DNA is kept, in frame starting at base 1. CDR1 MNHEY and CDR2 SVGEGT were looked up in the germline V gene. Broad study findings and their caveats: DPC sensitization did not change how many TCRs were above 1 in 1000 frequency, and no evidence was found of alterations in global repertoire structure. Repeated subsampling changed both the strength of the expansion versus patch-test correlation and the threshold at which that correlation became significant.

Unfractionated whole blood was collected in Tempus Blood RNA tubes, and total RNA was extracted from that blood. As TCR sequencing controls, several healthy volunteers were used, with blood taken at day 0, 2 weeks and 6 weeks. Receptors were amplified or captured by 5' RACE. The data were produced on an Illumina MiSeq. Library preparation attached unique molecular identifiers to individual cDNA molecules for quantitative, reproducible TCR counting. The authors processed their data as follows. Samples had a median of roughly 98,000 TCRs, with a range from roughly 23,224 to 700,000. V, J and CDR3 annotation of the TCR reads was performed with the Decombinator software suite. For the PS versus PT1 abundance plots, all samples were subsampled to the same number of TCRs (28,000). TCRs were defined as expanded if absent before sensitization and observed at least eight times at the 2-week time point. TCRdb reprocessed the public reads (quality trimming at Q25 with fastp, clone calling with MiXCR) and kept in-frame beta chains. Each record represents a unique CDR3 protein, reported with the most common genes and DNA among its rows. TCRdb's processing, not the authors', yielded these V and J calls. The sample has tens of thousands of distinct CDR3 sequences on record, about a sixth of them singletons. 6.8% of the sample is taken by the ten largest.

This clonotype was observed a few times. Its antigen is unknown. Base qualities were left out, and no much larger clone turns up one base away. Recombination linked TRBV6-2 or TRBV6-3 to TRBJ1-2; D gene: possibly TRBD1, on 5 matching bases. The TCR was taken from a female donor in good health. The CDR3 corresponds to CASSLTGPYHGYTF. The DNA sequence is given as TGTGCCAGCAGCCTCACAGGACCCTATCATGGCTACACCTTC.